This note documents a single TCR beta chain sequence. These data originate in a study of blood T cell repertoires in COVID-19. About the study: Material from acute and convalescent COVID-19 was sourced from the United States, Italy and Spain. PBMCs, B-cell-depleted T cells, or T cells provided the cDNA or gDNA that made up the material.

Germline lookup yields CDR1 KGHSH and CDR2 LQKENI. The CDR3 totals 18 residues. V trimming: 3 bases; J trimming: 6 bases; junction bases outside the gene matches: 12. Authors' data handling: The assay estimated nucleated cells by amplifying reference gene primers. Data came from immunoSEQ multiplex PCR; TCRdb stores just in-frame clones and leaves some out. V, J and clone size reflect that table, while D and trimming were determined from the DNA. The sample shows tens of thousands of clones, around 86% of them seen only once. The clonotype was recovered from a human donor in a cohort sampled during active COVID-19. The material sequenced was peripheral blood. This chain connects TRBV18 to TRBJ2-1, with 12 positions matching TRBD2. Here the CDR3 DNA reads TGTGCCAGCTCACCGCTTACGACTAGCGGGGGTAATTTCAATGAGCAGTTCTTC. This translates into CASSPLTTSGGNFNEQFF.